One sample yielded the 2 T cell receptor beta chains listed below, sequenced in a study of preoperative IRX-2 immunotherapy in early breast cancer. Treatment here: preoperative locoregional IRX-2 cytokine immunotherapy. Assay: immunoSEQ multiplex PCR; the TCRdb copy retains only in-frame clones and omits some. Here the sample spans 25,000 to 30,000 clones, nearly 90% being singletons. This specimen was taken from a patient treated with IRX-2 immunotherapy. The receptors originated from a human donor with breast cancer.

The chain employs TRBV25-1 and TRBJ1-1; 7 nucleotides line up with TRBD1. Germline-derived CDR1 and CDR2 are MGHDK and SYGVNS. J was trimmed by 5 bases and V by 6 bases; bases with no gene match: 12. The CDR3 runs to 15 residues. CDR3 DNA: TGTGCCAGCAGCGACCCGGGGACAGCTAAAACTGAAGCTTTCTTT. This gives the protein CASSDPGTAKTEAFF.

The V gene is TRBV12-5, the J gene TRBJ2-1, with D unresolved. The CDR3 consists of 16 residues. Trimming pared 6 bases from V and 0 bases from J, leaving 15 bases between. Germline CDR1 LGHNT, CDR2 FRNRAP. The CDR3 region is CASGLIFQSSYNEQFF. As DNA, the CDR3 is TGTGCTAGTGGCCTGATCTTCCAAAGCTCCTACAATGAGCAGTTCTTC. Complete variable domain (other parts from reference TRBV12-5 and TRBJ2-1): DARVTQTPRHKVTEMGQEVTMRCQPILGHNTVFWYRQTMMQGLELLAYFRNRAPLDDSGMPKDRFSAEMPDATLATLKIQPSEPRDSAVYFCASGLIFQSSYNEQFFGPGTRLTVL.